This note documents a single T cell receptor (beta chain) sequence. No antigen is known for it. The PCR was carried out with 60 Vbeta primers and 13 Jbeta primers. This table comes from immunoSEQ multiplex PCR, and its TCRdb copy is limited to in-frame clones, with some not included. This repertoire shows about 93,000 clones, 70% to 80% found once; its top ten account for 0.57%. V lost 1 base, J lost 0 bases, and 8 bases lay in between. The CDR3 is made up of 15 amino acids. Germline lookup yields CDR1 SGHTA and CDR2 FQGNSA. This entry is derived from a study of cytomegalovirus exposure and HLA in healthy donors. Looking at the study overall: An analysis done earlier identified about 120 million unique TCR beta sequences from about 179 million T cells.

Study-wide findings and caveats: Later genetic work tied a missense DCLRE1C variant to beta-chain V and J trimming.

The origin of this receptor is a man aged 25 to 40 in good health and CMV-seronegative. Sequenced: PBMCs. V gene TRBV7-2 combines with J gene TRBJ2-3; D remains unclear. The CDR3 spells CASSLVTSSTDTQYF. The CDR3 DNA sequence: TGTGCCAGCAGCTTAGTGACATCTAGCACAGATACGCAGTATTTT.